This TCR beta chain is drawn from a study of siplizumab effects on memory and regulatory T cells. Findings and caveats of the study: Naive T cells apparently outstripped memory cells in diversity and seemed major alloresponse contributors.

Concerning this clone: Antigen unknown.

The CDR3 runs 12 residues. Germline CDR1 WNHNN, CDR2 SYGVQD (reference sequence). V was shortened by 0 bases and J by 7 bases, with 3 bases between the two germline ends. Clones were sequenced by immunoSEQ multiplex PCR, and TCRdb holds only the in-frame ones, with some missing. The sample has over 80,000 clones, just under 95% seen once. The chain is built from TRBV10-1 and TRBJ2-2, with D unresolved. This TCR derives from a human donor in good health. Sample: non-Treg CD4+ T cells sorted from blood. The chain's CDR3 is CASSESHGELFF. The CDR3, as DNA: TGCGCCAGCAGTGAGTCCCACGGGGAGCTGTTTTTT.